The 23 T cell receptor beta chains in this list originate from one sample, sequenced in a study of blood T cell repertoires in COVID-19. The data were produced by immunoSEQ multiplex PCR, yet TCRdb's version contains in-frame clones alone and is incomplete. This repertoire shows over 65,000 clones, about nine tenths found once; its top ten account for less than 0.8%. Source material: peripheral blood. The receptors originated from a woman older than 75 with acute or convalescent COVID-19.

This sequence joins TRBV19 and TRBJ2-6; 9 nucleotides line up with TRBD1. J gave up 0 bases and V 2 bases, and 20 bases lay outside the gene matches. The germline gives CDR1 LNHDA, CDR2 SQIVND (reference sequence). The CDR3 consists of 23 residues. CDR3 residues: CASSILFSGQGIIGLSGANVLTF. The CDR3 nucleotides are TGTGCCAGTAGTATACTCTTCTCGGGACAGGGTATTATTGGCCTCTCTGGGGCCAACGTCCTGACTTTC.

V and J are TRBV18 and TRBJ2-7; TRBD2 might be the D (6 bases). Germline V gene lookup returns CDR1 KGHSH and CDR2 LQKENI. There are 14 residues in the CDR3. V lost 6 bases, J lost 0 bases, and 12 bases lay in between. The CDR3 nucleotides are TGTGCCAGCTCGGCCGCCGGGAGCTCCTACGAGCAGTACTTC. It codes for CASSAAGSSYEQYF.

The chain links TRBV6-4 to TRBJ2-1; TRBD2 matches 7 bases. Germline-derived CDR1 and CDR2 are MRHNA and SNTAGT. With V trimmed by 2 bases and J by 4 bases, 8 bases remained unmatched. There are 16 residues in the CDR3. Here the CDR3 reads CASSDQAFSGYNEQFF. The DNA for the CDR3 is TGTGCCAGCAGTGACCAAGCGTTTAGCGGGTACAATGAGCAGTTCTTC.

The rearrangement joins TRBV5-4 to TRBJ2-5; a possible D gene is TRBD1 (6 bases). This CDR3 region has 14 residues. V was shortened by 1 base and J by 0 bases, with 7 bases between the two germline ends. The germline gives CDR1 SGHNT, CDR2 YYREEE (reference sequence). CDR3 nucleotide sequence: TGTGCCAGCAGCTTGACAGGGTACCAAGAGACCCAGTACTTC. This sequence encodes CASSLTGYQETQYF.

This clone was seen a single time. The V gene is TRBV4-1, the J gene TRBJ1-4; the D is unclear. The CDR3 is 16 amino acids. The germline V and J ends were trimmed by 0 bases and 5 bases, with 13 bases remaining between them. Germline assignment: CDR1 MGHRA and CDR2 YSYEKL. CDR3 sequence: CASSQDPQTTNEKLFF. CDR3 bases: TGCGCCAGCAGCCAAGACCCACAGACTACAAATGAAAAACTGTTTTTT.

The rearrangement uses TRBV5-6 and TRBJ2-3, with 10 nucleotides matching TRBD2. V trimming: 5 bases; J trimming: 2 bases; junction bases outside the gene matches: 5. Germline lookup yields CDR1 SGHDT and CDR2 YYEEEE. CDR3 length equals 15 residues. The DNA for the CDR3 is TGTGCCAGCAGTAGACTAGCGGGCTTCACAGATACGCAGTATTTT. Its protein is CASSRLAGFTDTQYF.

The chain uses TRBV10-1 and TRBJ2-1; the match to TRBD1 covers 7 bases. The CDR3 is 17 amino acids. Unmatched junction bases numbered 11, after V lost 2 bases and J lost 4 bases. Germline V lookup: CDR1 WNHNN, CDR2 SYGVQD (reference sequence). CDR3 bases: TGCGCCAGCAGTGAGGACAGGGATTGGGAAGTTTACAATGAGCAGTTCTTC. It is translated as CASSEDRDWEVYNEQFF.

The genes are TRBV23-1 and TRBJ2-7; possible D gene TRBD2, 5 bases. TRBV23-1 counts as an open reading frame of uncertain function. With 6 bases removed from V and 6 bases from J, the gap between germline ends came to 15 bases. This CDR3 spans 13 amino acids. CDR3 sequence (DNA): TGCGCCAGCAGACCCTGCTTCGAGGGCGAGCAGTACTTC. Translated, it gives CASRPCFEGEQYF.

The V gene is TRBV5-3, the J gene TRBJ2-1; 8 positions agree with TRBD2. TRBV5-3 is known as an ORF, though its function is uncertain. The CDR3 has 15 amino acids. The V segment lost 0 bases and the J segment 8 bases; nucleotides outside the gene matches: 7. Written as DNA, the CDR3 is TGTGCCAGAAGCTTGGGAGCGGGAGCTGACCATGAGCAGTTCTTC. Its translation: CARSLGAGADHEQFF.

V gene TRBV6-5 combines with J gene TRBJ1-2; a possible D gene is TRBD1 (5 bases). Per germline, CDR1 MNHEY and CDR2 SVGAGI. The CDR3 runs 13 residues. V shed 8 bases and J shed 6 bases, with 16 bases lying between them. The CDR3 loop reads CASFNRGGDGYTF. The DNA for the CDR3 is TGTGCCAGCTTCAACCGGGGAGGGGATGGCTACACCTTC.

The chain couples TRBV5-1 to TRBJ2-7; D is unclear. This CDR3 spans 13 amino acids. The germline CDR1 and CDR2 sequences are SGHRS and YFSETQ. V lost 3 bases and J lost 0, with 7 bases in between. The CDR3 sequence is CASSSASSYEQYF. Here the CDR3 DNA reads TGCGCCAGCAGCTCTGCTAGCTCCTACGAGCAGTACTTC.

This chain connects TRBV9 to TRBJ2-1; TRBD1 agrees at 8 bases. Losses at the gene ends were 4 bases for V and 6 bases for J; bases not matched to a gene: 12. The CDR3 is 16 amino acids. From germline, CDR1 is SGDLS and CDR2 YYNGEE. Here the CDR3 reads CASSIQGALGSNEQFF. In nucleotides, the CDR3 is TGTGCCAGCAGCATCCAGGGGGCTCTGGGGAGCAATGAGCAGTTCTTC.

The chain uses TRBV25-1 and TRBJ2-1; TRBD1 agrees at 8 bases. The trim removed 1 base at V and 7 bases at J, leaving 3 bases unmatched. Germline-derived CDR1 and CDR2 are MGHDK and SYGVNS. CDR3 length: 14 amino acids. The CDR3 loop is CASSELDRANEQFF. Here the CDR3 DNA reads TGTGCCAGCAGTGAATTGGACAGGGCTAATGAGCAGTTCTTC.

The CDR3 nucleotides read TGTGCCAGCAAGGGGCGCACTTCCTACAATGAGCAGTTCTTC. This translates into CASKGRTSYNEQFF. The chain uses TRBV7-2 and TRBJ2-1; D is possibly TRBD1 (5 bases). Germline V lookup: CDR1 SGHTA, CDR2 FQGNSA. This CDR3 has 14 amino acids. The germline V and J ends were trimmed by 7 bases and 1 base, with 11 bases remaining between them.

This sequence joins TRBV7-9 and TRBJ2-5; TRBD2 is a possible D gene (5 bases). The V and J ends lost 6 bases and 4 bases respectively, with 18 bases between them. This CDR3 comprises 15 residues. CDR1 is SEHNR and CDR2 is FQNEAQ in the germline V gene (reference sequence). CDR3 region: CASRSSGRAGETQYF. The CDR3 DNA reads TGTGCCAGCAGGTCCAGTGGGCGGGCCGGAGAGACCCAGTACTTC.

V usage is TRBV6-2 or TRBV6-3 and J usage is TRBJ2-3; 9 bases fit TRBD2. With V trimmed by 1 base and J by 3 bases, 8 bases remained unmatched. The CDR3 covers 17 residues. Germline values: CDR1 MNHEY, CDR2 SVGEGT. CDR3 residues: CASSYWPSGTGTDTQYF. DNA for the CDR3: TGTGCCAGCAGTTACTGGCCTAGCGGGACGGGTACAGATACGCAGTATTTT.

CDR3 region: CASSITGGRVGELFF. Here the CDR3 DNA reads TGTGCCAGTAGTATAACGGGGGGCCGGGTCGGGGAGCTGTTTTTT. The V call is TRBV19, the J call TRBJ2-2, with a possible D match to TRBD2 (7 bases). The CDR3 length is 15 residues. Germline loops: CDR1 LNHDA, CDR2 SQIVND (reference sequence). The V and J ends lost 2 bases and 7 bases respectively, with 14 bases between them.

V and J are TRBV29-1 and TRBJ1-2; 7 bases are shared with TRBD1. CDR1 and CDR2 (germline): SQVTM, ANQGSEA. The V and J ends lost 6 bases and 1 base, in that order; junction bases with no gene match: 8. The CDR3 has 14 residues. The CDR3 here is CSVDGTAYNYGYTF. The CDR3 DNA follows: TGCAGCGTCGACGGGACAGCCTATAACTATGGCTACACCTTC.

The chain joins TRBV9 to TRBJ2-2; D might be TRBD1 (5 bases). The germline V and J ends were trimmed by 0 bases and 4 bases, with 13 bases remaining between them. Germline loops: CDR1 SGDLS, CDR2 YYNGEE. The CDR3 runs 16 residues. The CDR3 is CASSVGGEGVTGELFF. In nucleotides, the CDR3 is TGTGCCAGCAGCGTAGGCGGAGAAGGGGTCACCGGGGAGCTGTTTTTT. The variable domain in full, completed from reference TRBV9 and TRBJ2-2, reads DSGVTQTPKHLITATGQRVTLRCSPRSGDLSVYWYQQSLDQGLQFLIQYYNGEERAKGNILERFSAQQFPDLHSELNLSSLELGDSALYFCASSVGGEGVTGELFFGEGSRLTVL.

A few counts support this clone. The chain couples TRBV7-6 to TRBJ2-1, with 9 positions matching TRBD2. V shed 1 base, J shed 5 bases, and the junction held 12 bases outside the gene matches. The CDR3 spans 18 residues. Germline V CDR1 and CDR2: SGHVS, FNYEAQ. CDR3 in DNA: TGTGCCAGCAGCTTAGTAATGGGGCTAGCGGGAATAAACAATGAGCAGTTCTTC. It encodes CASSLVMGLAGINNEQFF.

The chain joins TRBV10-1 to TRBJ2-7; D is possibly TRBD1 (5 bases). Per the germline V gene, CDR1 is WNHNN and CDR2 is SYGVQD (reference sequence). Deletions cut 6 bases from V and 2 bases from J, with 11 bases between. CDR3 length: 13 amino acids. As DNA, the CDR3 is TGCGCCAGCAGACGGACAAGGACCTACGAGCAGTACTTC. Translated, it gives CASRRTRTYEQYF.

The CDR3 loop is CASSFPGTGELFF. In DNA form, the CDR3 reads TGTGCCAGCAGTTTCCCCGGCACCGGGGAGCTGTTTTTT. The V gene is TRBV27, the J gene TRBJ2-2; D remains unclear. Germline loops: CDR1 MNHEY, CDR2 SMNVEV (reference sequence). Trimming removed 3 bases from V and 4 bases from J, with 6 bases in between. The CDR3 spans 13 residues.

This clone was recorded once. This chain joins TRBV4-1 and TRBJ2-1; TRBD1 agrees at 8 bases. This CDR3 spans 15 amino acids. The V segment lost 0 bases and the J segment 4 bases; nucleotides outside the gene matches: 2. From germline, CDR1 is MGHRA and CDR2 YSYEKL. CDR3 DNA: TGCGCCAGCAGCCAAGAACAGGGGGTTTACAATGAGCAGTTCTTC. Protein sequence: CASSQEQGVYNEQFF.